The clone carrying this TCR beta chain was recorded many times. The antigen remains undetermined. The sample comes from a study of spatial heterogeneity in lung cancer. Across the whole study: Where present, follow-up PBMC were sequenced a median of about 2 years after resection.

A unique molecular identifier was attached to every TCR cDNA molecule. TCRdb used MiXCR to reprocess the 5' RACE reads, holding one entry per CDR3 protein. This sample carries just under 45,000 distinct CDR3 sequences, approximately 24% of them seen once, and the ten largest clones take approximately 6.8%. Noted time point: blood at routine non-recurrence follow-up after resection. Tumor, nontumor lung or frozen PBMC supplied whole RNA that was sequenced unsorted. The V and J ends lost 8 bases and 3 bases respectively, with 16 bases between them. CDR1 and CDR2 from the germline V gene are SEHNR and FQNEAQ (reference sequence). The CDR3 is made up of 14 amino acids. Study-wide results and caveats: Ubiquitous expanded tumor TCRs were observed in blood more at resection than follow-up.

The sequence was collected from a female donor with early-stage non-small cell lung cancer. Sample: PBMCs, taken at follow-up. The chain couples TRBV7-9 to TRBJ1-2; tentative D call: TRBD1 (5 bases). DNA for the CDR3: TGTGCCAGCGGAAGTAGGGGAAGTCACTATGGCTACACCTTC. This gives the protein CASGSRGSHYGYTF.